This TCR beta chain came from a study of patients and donors after allogeneic stem cell transplantation. With 3 bases removed from V and 4 bases from J, the gap between germline ends came to 15 bases. Germline V gives CDR1 SGHVS, CDR2 FQNEAQ. The length of the CDR3 is 15 residues. TCRdb re-analysed the RT-PCR reads in MiXCR, keeping a single row per CDR3 protein. Of some 960,000 distinct CDR3 sequences in the sample, roughly 18% are singletons; the top ten hold approximately 5.9%. This chain uses TRBV7-8 with TRBJ2-5, with D possibly being TRBD1 (6 bases). This clonotype was sampled from a human donor who was either an allogeneic HSCT recipient or a stem cell or donor lymphocyte infusion donor (not recorded which). It is not recorded whose cells these are; they may come from a transplant donor. Sequenced input: blood, either unsorted or a sorted T cell fraction (not recorded which). In DNA form, the CDR3 reads TGTGCCAGCAGCTTCCCCCCAGGGGAGATAGAGACCCAGTACTTC. Translating it yields CASSFPPGEIETQYF.